These 29 T cell receptor beta chains were sequenced from one sample in a study of naive and memory T cell subsets. Two oligonucleotides, mixed equimolar, formed the beta constant-region primer covering TRBC1 and TRBC2. The ligated cDNA underwent four PCR rounds using SP2 and nested alpha and beta constant-region primers. TCRdb recomputed calls from the UMI-ligation and nested PCR reads with MiXCR, one row per CDR3 protein. The sample yields some 8,000 distinct CDR3 sequences, less than 35% seen once. Sequencing was performed on CD8+ TEMRA cells from blood. Subset meaning: effector memory re-expressing CD45RA, CD45RA+ CD27-. These receptors were obtained from a human donor in good health.

This clonotype was seen only a few times. The CDR3 region has the DNA TGTGCCAGCAGTGAACCCGAGATAGCGGGGGACTCCTACAATGAGCAGTTCTTC. This encodes CASSEPEIAGDSYNEQFF. The V and J genes are TRBV2 and TRBJ2-1, with 9 bases matching TRBD2. The CDR3 totals 18 residues. Germline values: CDR1 SNHLY, CDR2 FYNNEI. The trim removed 2 bases at V and 0 bases at J, leaving 8 bases unmatched.

This chain joins TRBV7-9 and TRBJ1-1; perhaps TRBD1 as D (5 bases). Germline loops: CDR1 SEHNR, CDR2 FQNEAQ (reference sequence). Trimming left V 3 bases short and J 4 bases short, with 12 bases between. The CDR3 is 14 amino acids. DNA of the CDR3: TGTGCCAGCAGCTTGGACGGGGACGGCACTGAAGCTTTCTTT. Its translation: CASSLDGDGTEAFF.

This sequence joins TRBV6-5 and TRBJ2-3; no clear D gene. V was shortened by 0 bases and J by 5 bases, with 0 bases between the two germline ends. The CDR3 contains 11 residues. Germline CDR1 MNHEY, CDR2 SVGAGI. In DNA, the CDR3 is TGTGCCAGCAGTTACTCAGATACGCAGTATTTT. This translates into CASSYSDTQYF.

The rearrangement uses TRBV27 and TRBJ1-4, with 8 bases lining up with TRBD1. Germline loops: CDR1 MNHEY, CDR2 SMNVEV (reference sequence). After removal of 6 bases from V and 5 bases from J, the junction contained 11 bases not matched to a gene. This CDR3 spans 16 amino acids. Here the CDR3 reads CASRRIWDRQNEKLFF. CDR3 bases: TGTGCCAGCAGAAGGATTTGGGACAGGCAGAATGAAAAACTGTTTTTT.

This chain joins TRBV28 and TRBJ2-7; D perhaps matches TRBD1 (7 bases). Trimming shortened V by 3 bases and J by 5 bases, and 17 bases separated the two germline ends. Germline CDR1 MDHEN, CDR2 SYDVKM. The CDR3 spans 15 residues. The CDR3 nucleotides are TGTGCCAGCAGTTTTACAGGGGAGGTTTACAACGAGCAGTACTTC. It codes for CASSFTGEVYNEQYF.

The chain has TRBV29-1 and TRBJ2-3; 12 bases align to TRBD2. This CDR3 contains 16 residues. CDR1 is SQVTM, CDR2 ANQGSEA, per germline. V lost 5 bases, J lost 5 bases, and 11 bases stayed unmatched. The CDR3 protein is CSVYPTSGGIRDTQYF. CDR3 nucleotide sequence: TGCAGCGTTTACCCTACTAGCGGGGGGATTAGAGATACGCAGTATTTT.

This clonotype ranks as medium-sized. The chain combines TRBV5-1 with TRBJ2-1; the match to TRBD2 covers 8 bases. CDR3 length: 17 residues. Germline V CDR1 and CDR2: SGHRS, YFSETQ. V trimming: 0 bases; J trimming: 6 bases; junction bases outside the gene matches: 11. The CDR3 nucleotides are TGCGCCAGCAGCTTGGTGGTAGCGGGGAGTTCGTTCAATGAGCAGTTCTTC. Residues: CASSLVVAGSSFNEQFF.

The rearrangement joins TRBV29-1 to TRBJ2-5; D tentatively reads TRBD1 or TRBD2 (5 bases each). CDR3 length: 14 amino acids. Germline loops: CDR1 SQVTM, CDR2 ANQGSEA. V was cut by 6 bases and J by 2 bases, with 16 bases left in between. The CDR3 is CSVARDSGQETQYF. The CDR3 nucleotides read TGCAGCGTCGCCCGAGACAGCGGTCAAGAGACCCAGTACTTC.

This clonotype has only a few counts. The V call is TRBV12-3 or TRBV12-4, the J call TRBJ2-3, with no clear D. The CDR3 runs to 14 residues. The V end was cut by 4 bases, the J end by 2 bases, with 10 bases between. This CDR3 is CASSSKGYTDTQYF. The CDR3 nucleotides are TGTGCCAGCAGTTCTAAGGGATACACAGATACGCAGTATTTT.

The CDR3 coding sequence is TGCAGCGCCAAGTCTGGTCGGGGACAGGGGGACTCCTACGAGCAGTACTTC. It encodes CSAKSGRGQGDSYEQYF. This chain connects TRBV29-1 to TRBJ2-7, with TRBD1 matching over 11 bases. From germline, CDR1 is SQVTM and CDR2 ANQGSEA. CDR3 length equals 17 residues. V lost 7 bases and J lost 0; bases outside the gene matches: 14.

The rearrangement uses TRBV7-9 and TRBJ2-2; D remains unclear. This CDR3 spans 12 amino acids. Deletions cut 6 bases from V and 7 bases from J, with 9 bases between. Germline CDR1 reads SEHNR; CDR2 reads FQNEAQ (reference sequence). The CDR3 DNA sequence: TGTGCCAGCAGTTCGTCCAACGGGGAGCTGTTTTTT. Encoded protein: CASSSSNGELFF.

This clonotype has more than one count but fewer than ten. The chain combines TRBV6-6 with TRBJ2-3, with TRBD2 identical over 9 bases. The CDR3 runs 18 residues. Trimming at V came to 0 bases and at J to 6 bases, leaving 13 bases not matched to a gene. Germline CDR1 MNHNY, CDR2 SVGAGI (reference sequence). The CDR3 loop reads CASSYSILAGGPEDTQYF. The DNA for the CDR3 is TGTGCCAGCAGTTACTCGATTCTGGCGGGGGGGCCGGAGGATACGCAGTATTTT.

This chain connects TRBV24-1 to TRBJ1-2; TRBD1 is a possible D gene (6 bases). The CDR3 loop spans 14 amino acids. CDR1 and CDR2 (germline): KGHDR, SFDVKD. The germline V and J ends were trimmed by 6 bases and 5 bases, with 15 bases remaining between them. CDR3 DNA sequence: TGTGCCACCAGTCCGGGACAACCACGTTATGGCTACACCTTC. Protein sequence: CATSPGQPRYGYTF.

This clonotype was counted only a few times. This chain uses TRBV7-9 with TRBJ2-1; 8 positions agree with TRBD2. The CDR3 contains 16 residues. The V and J ends lost 5 bases and 9 bases, in that order; junction bases with no gene match: 15. CDR1 is SEHNR, CDR2 FQNEAQ, per germline (reference sequence). CDR3 in DNA: TGTGCCAGCAGCCCAAGGGGTGCGGGGGGCAAGGGTGAGCAGTTCTTC. Protein product: CASSPRGAGGKGEQFF.

V gene TRBV3-1 combines with J gene TRBJ2-3; TRBD2 might be the D (5 bases). Trimming shortened V by 4 bases and J by 4 bases, and 15 bases separated the two germline ends. The germline V gene has CDR1 LGHDT and CDR2 YNNKEL (reference sequence). The CDR3 loop spans 15 amino acids. The CDR3 region is CASSPALGSADTQYF. The CDR3 DNA follows: TGTGCCAGCAGCCCTGCACTAGGCTCCGCAGATACGCAGTATTTT.

In its sample, this clonotype was seen a few times. This chain uses TRBV6-2 or TRBV6-3 with TRBJ2-7; D is tentatively TRBD1 or TRBD2 (5 bases each). V gave up 0 bases and J gave up 1 base, with 7 bases separating them. The germline V gene has CDR1 MNHEY and CDR2 SVGEGT. CDR3 length equals 14 residues. CDR3 DNA sequence: TGTGCCAGCAGTTACTCGGGGGAATCCTACGAGCAGTACTTC. Translated, it gives CASSYSGESYEQYF.

This clonotype was seen many times. The rearrangement joins TRBV4-3 to TRBJ2-1; weak D call: TRBD1 (6 bases). Trimming shortened V by 3 bases and J by 11 bases, and 11 bases separated the two germline ends. CDR1 and CDR2 (germline): LGHNA, YSLEER. The CDR3 runs 12 residues. In nucleotides, the CDR3 is TGCGCCAGCAGCCAGTACGGGACAAAGCAGTTCTTC. Amino acids: CASSQYGTKQFF.

This clonotype was counted at least ten times. The V and J genes are TRBV11-2 and TRBJ2-5; 11 nucleotides match TRBD2. Unmatched junction bases numbered 6, after V lost 5 bases and J lost 4 bases. Germline-derived CDR1 and CDR2 are SGHAT and FQNNGV. The CDR3 runs to 15 residues. The CDR3 DNA reads TGTGCCAGCAGCGGAATAGCGGGGGGGAGAGAGACCCAGTACTTC. It is translated as CASSGIAGGRETQYF.

A few counts support this clonotype. The chain recombines TRBV28 with TRBJ2-7; D is undetermined. The germline gives CDR1 MDHEN, CDR2 SYDVKM. CDR3 length equals 12 residues. Trimming removed 3 bases at V and 3 bases at J, with 6 bases between. The CDR3 DNA follows: TGTGCCAGCAGTTTCCACCTCTACGAGCAGTACTTC. This translates into CASSFHLYEQYF.

Here the CDR3 reads CASSAGSHRTDTQYF. DNA for the CDR3: TGTGCCAGCAGTGCCGGCAGCCATCGCACAGATACGCAGTATTTT. The genes are TRBV2 and TRBJ2-3; D uncertain. The CDR3 runs 15 residues. From germline, CDR1 is SNHLY and CDR2 FYNNEI. V lost 4 bases and J 1 base, leaving 12 bases between the germline ends.

This clonotype has more than one count but fewer than ten. This chain joins TRBV7-2 and TRBJ1-3, with D unresolved. The V and J ends lost 2 bases and 0 bases respectively, with 17 bases between them. CDR3 size: 18 residues. From germline, CDR1 is SGHTA and CDR2 FQGNSA. As DNA, the CDR3 is TGTGCCAGCAGCTTACTCGGTCCGGAGCTAAGCTCTGGAAACACCATATATTTT. Protein sequence: CASSLLGPELSSGNTIYF.

V usage is TRBV24-1 and J usage is TRBJ1-5; weak D call: TRBD1 (6 bases). V shed 7 bases and J shed 7 bases, with 13 bases lying between them. The CDR3 extends over 13 amino acids. Germline V CDR1 and CDR2: KGHDR, SFDVKD. As DNA, the CDR3 is TGTGCCACCAGGGGGTCAGGGGAACAGCCCCAGCATTTT. Its translation is CATRGSGEQPQHF.

In its sample, this clonotype ranks as medium-sized. The rearrangement uses TRBV4-3 and TRBJ2-2; the match to TRBD2 covers 8 bases. The V and J ends lost 0 bases and 7 bases, in that order; junction bases with no gene match: 10. CDR1 LGHNA and CDR2 YSLEER come from the germline V gene. This CDR3 region has 17 residues. The CDR3 reads CASSQEGLSGRGGELFF. The DNA of the CDR3 is TGCGCCAGCAGCCAAGAGGGTCTATCCGGGAGGGGCGGGGAGCTGTTTTTT.

This clonotype was counted between two and nine times. The J gene is TRBJ2-5, the V gene TRBV7-3, with 10 bases that match TRBD2. The CDR3 is 15 residues long. Losses at the gene ends were 1 base for V and 2 bases for J; bases not matched to a gene: 1. The germline CDR1 and CDR2 sequences are SGHTA and FQGTGA. CDR3 DNA sequence: TGTGCCAGCAGCTTAATAGCGGGGGGACAAGAGACCCAGTACTTC. Translation gives CASSLIAGGQETQYF. Complete variable domain (other parts from reference TRBV7-3 and TRBJ2-5): GAGVSQTPSNKVTEKGKYVELRCDPISGHTALYWYRQSLGQGPEFLIYFQGTGAADDSGLPNDRFFAVRPEGSVSTLKIQRTERGDSAVYLCASSLIAGGQETQYFGPGTRLLVL.

The chain combines TRBV7-2 with TRBJ2-1; D tentatively fits TRBD1 or TRBD2 (5 bases each). Germline-derived CDR1 and CDR2 are SGHTA and FQGNSA. The CDR3 loop spans 13 amino acids. V lost 5 bases and J lost 6, with 11 bases in between. CDR3: CASSPGRVNEQFF. CDR3 nucleotides: TGTGCCAGCAGCCCGGGACGAGTCAATGAGCAGTTCTTC.

V and J are TRBV4-2 and TRBJ2-7, with D perhaps matching TRBD1 or TRBD2 (5 bases each). The CDR3 is 16 residues long. Germline V gives CDR1 LGHNA, CDR2 YNFKEQ. The V end was cut by 2 bases, the J end by 2 bases, with 16 bases between. DNA for the CDR3: TGTGCCAGCAGCCAATTGTTCTTTGGGACGGCCTACGAGCAGTACTTC. This sequence encodes CASSQLFFGTAYEQYF.

This chain uses TRBV24-1 with TRBJ2-3; the D is unclear. This CDR3 spans 13 amino acids. Per germline, CDR1 KGHDR and CDR2 SFDVKD. Trimming left V 7 bases short and J 0 bases short, with 7 bases between. CDR3 in amino acids: CATSGASTDTQYF. The CDR3, as DNA: TGTGCCACCAGCGGCGCTAGCACAGATACGCAGTATTTT.

V is TRBV5-1 and J is TRBJ1-1, with D tentatively TRBD1 (5 bases). The CDR3 consists of 13 residues. Trimming removed 4 bases from V and 7 bases from J, with 14 bases in between. The germline V gene has CDR1 SGHRS and CDR2 YFSETQ. Here the CDR3 reads CASSGEGRVEAFF. The CDR3 DNA follows: TGCGCCAGCAGCGGTGAGGGGAGGGTTGAAGCTTTCTTT.

The chain links TRBV30 to TRBJ1-2; D is perhaps TRBD1 (5 bases). The CDR3 length is 14 residues. Germline loops: CDR1 GTSNPN, CDR2 SVGIG (reference sequence). Trimming pared 4 bases from V and 4 bases from J, leaving 16 bases between. The CDR3 DNA follows: TGTGCCTGGAAAGGGGAGGGAATTATCTATGGCTACACCTTC. It codes for CAWKGEGIIYGYTF. Together with reference TRBV30 and TRBJ1-2, the CDR3 gives the full variable domain: SQTIHQWPATLVQPVGSPLSLECTVEGTSNPNLYWYRQAAGRGLQLLFYSVGIGQISSEVPQNLSASRPQDRQFILSSKKLLLSDSGFYLCAWKGEGIIYGYTFGSGTRLTVV.